The 16 T cell receptor beta chains below all came from one sample that was sequenced in a study of cytomegalovirus exposure and HLA in healthy donors. Researchers ran the PCR with 60 Vbeta and 13 Jbeta primers. The data were produced by immunoSEQ multiplex PCR, yet TCRdb's version contains in-frame clones alone and is incomplete. Among some 150,000 clones, about two thirds were seen once, and the ten largest hold roughly 2%. The sample comprised PBMCs. These receptors all come from a man aged 35 to 55 in good health and CMV-seronegative.

This clone turned up a few times. The junction departs from germline at one end; a sequencing error may be responsible. The V and J genes are TRBV30 and TRBJ1-5, with D hard to call. The germline CDR1 and CDR2 sequences are GTSNPN and SVGIG (reference sequence). The CDR3 contains 13 residues. In DNA, the CDR3 is TGTGCCTGGCCGGGTCTTGTTAATCAGCCCCAGAATTTT. It translates to CAWPGLVNQPQNF.

A word on this clone: At the DNA level, this CDR3 is encoded by other sequences in the same sample as well. The chain links TRBV4-3 to TRBJ2-7, with 13 bases fitting TRBD2. The CDR3 covers 15 residues. Germline loops: CDR1 LGHNA, CDR2 YSLEER. After removal of 4 bases from V and 3 bases from J, the junction contained 3 bases not matched to a gene. The CDR3: CASSPRTSGSYEQYF. The CDR3 region has the DNA TGCGCCAGCAGCCCGCGGACTAGCGGGAGCTACGAGCAGTACTTC.

This clone showed up just once. This chain joins TRBV7-9 and TRBJ2-7; D might be TRBD2 (6 bases). The CDR3 runs 14 residues. Trimming left V 1 base short and J 3 bases short, with 10 bases between. Germline V gene data show CDR1 as SEHNR and CDR2 as FQNEAQ (reference sequence). CDR3 region: CASSLDGGYYEQYF. Written as DNA, the CDR3 is TGTGCCAGCAGCTTAGATGGGGGGTACTACGAGCAGTACTTC.

The table lists this clone with a count of one. The chain links TRBV7-9 to TRBJ1-4; 7 bases are a match to TRBD1. With V trimmed by 6 bases and J by 7 bases, 11 bases remained unmatched. Looked up from germline, CDR1 is SEHNR and CDR2 is FQNEAQ (reference sequence). This CDR3 contains 15 residues. CDR3 loop: CASSQTGIGSEKLFF. The CDR3 region has the DNA TGTGCCAGCAGTCAGACAGGGATTGGTTCTGAAAAACTGTTTTTT.

The chain couples TRBV4-3 to TRBJ1-2; a possible D gene is TRBD1 (6 bases). The CDR3 is made up of 11 amino acids. The V and J ends lost 5 bases and 6 bases respectively, with 7 bases between them. Germline loops: CDR1 LGHNA, CDR2 YSLEER. CDR3 region: CASSNRDGYTF. CDR3 nucleotide sequence: TGCGCCAGCAGCAACAGGGATGGCTACACCTTC.

The sample holds a few counts of this clone. This chain joins TRBV9 and TRBJ1-5; D is uncertain. Germline CDR1 is SGDLS and CDR2 is YYNGEE. The CDR3 covers 15 residues. Between the trimmed V and J ends, which lost 0 bases and 1 base, there was a span of 8 bases. CDR3 bases: TGTGCCAGCAGCGTAGGAGGGTCGAGCAATCAGCCCCAGCATTTT. It is translated as CASSVGGSSNQPQHF. The whole variable domain, remainder taken from reference TRBV9 and TRBJ1-5, is DSGVTQTPKHLITATGQRVTLRCSPRSGDLSVYWYQQSLDQGLQFLIQYYNGEERAKGNILERFSAQQFPDLHSELNLSSLELGDSALYFCASSVGGSSNQPQHFGDGTRLSIL.

This chain links TRBV4-2 with TRBJ2-7; TRBD2 matches at 10 bases. Germline CDR1 reads LGHNA; CDR2 reads YNFKEQ. The CDR3 totals 14 residues. V was pared by 4 bases and J by 4 bases, with 4 bases of the junction left unmatched. Here the CDR3 DNA reads TGTGCCAGCAGCCTGCTAGCGGGGGATTACGAGCAGTACTTC. This codes for CASSLLAGDYEQYF.

The J gene is TRBJ2-4, the V gene TRBV27, with TRBD1 matching over 9 bases. The V gene end was trimmed by 5 bases and the J gene end by 8 bases; junction bases not matched to a gene: 10. The CDR3 spans 15 residues. CDR1 is MNHEY, CDR2 SMNVEV, per germline (reference sequence). The CDR3 protein is CASSAGTGPWYIQYF. The DNA of the CDR3 is TGTGCCAGCAGTGCCGGGACAGGGCCTTGGTACATTCAGTACTTC.

The chain employs TRBV28 and TRBJ2-7; 7 bases are a match to TRBD1. V was pared by 3 bases and J by 2 bases, with 7 bases of the junction left unmatched. This CDR3 has 15 amino acids. Germline V lookup: CDR1 MDHEN, CDR2 SYDVKM. As DNA, the CDR3 is TGTGCCAGCAGTTTTGGGGGACAGCAAACCTACGAGCAGTACTTC. Translation gives CASSFGGQQTYEQYF.

V gene TRBV9 combines with J gene TRBJ2-7, with a weak D call TRBD2 (6 bases). CDR1 is SGDLS, CDR2 YYNGEE, per germline. The CDR3 extends over 15 amino acids. Trimming shortened V by 5 bases and J by 2 bases, and 17 bases separated the two germline ends. CDR3 bases: TGTGCCAGCAGTGCGACCGGGACTGACGCCTACGAGCAGTACTTC. It specifies CASSATGTDAYEQYF.

CDR3 coding DNA: TGTGCCTGTACGGCAGGGGACAGGGCCCCGTACACCATATATTTT. As protein: CACTAGDRAPYTIYF. The genes are TRBV6-1 and TRBJ1-3; TRBD1 matches at 9 bases. The CDR3 extends over 15 amino acids. The germline CDR1 and CDR2 sequences are MNHNS and SASEGT. Losses at the gene ends were 11 bases for V and 8 bases for J; bases not matched to a gene: 16.

The genes are TRBV6-5 and TRBJ2-2; 8 bases match TRBD2. V was pared by 7 bases and J by 0 bases, with 4 bases of the junction left unmatched. The germline V gene has CDR1 MNHEY and CDR2 SVGAGI. The CDR3 length is 15 residues. The CDR3 DNA reads TGTGCCAGCACCCCGGGACTAGCGAACACCGGGGAGCTGTTTTTT. It encodes CASTPGLANTGELFF.

V and J are TRBV5-6 and TRBJ1-2; maybe TRBD1 (6 bases). Germline V gives CDR1 SGHDT, CDR2 YYEEEE. V was clipped by 1 base and J by 2 bases, with 12 bases between them. The CDR3 totals 15 residues. In nucleotides, the CDR3 is TGTGCCAGCAGCTTGTCAGGGGCAGGGAACTATGGCTACACCTTC. Its protein product is CASSLSGAGNYGYTF.

A few counts support this clone. The CDR3 DNA sequence: TGTGCCAGCAGCCCGGGTGGGTCTGATGGAAAACTGTTTTTT. It specifies CASSPGGSDGKLFF. The V call is TRBV6-6, the J call TRBJ1-4; no definite D call. Trimming stripped 6 bases from V and 10 bases from J, with 18 bases between. The CDR3 is 14 amino acids. Germline V gene lookup returns CDR1 MNHNY and CDR2 SVGAGI (reference sequence).

The chain joins TRBV10-1 to TRBJ1-4; 9 bases are shared with TRBD1. The CDR3 is 13 amino acids. J lost 8 bases, V lost 8 bases, and 6 bases had no gene match. Germline CDR1 and CDR2: WNHNN and SYGVQD (reference sequence). The CDR3 DNA is TGCGCCAGCCCCCGGGACAGGGAAGAAAAACTGTTTTTT. Translated: CASPRDREEKLFF.

The chain links TRBV14 to TRBJ2-7; D perhaps matches TRBD1 (5 bases). Per the germline V gene, CDR1 is SGHDN and CDR2 is FVKESK. The V and J ends lost 6 bases and 9 bases respectively, with 12 bases between them. This CDR3 is built from 11 residues. The CDR3, as DNA: TGTGCCAGCAGTCGATTAGGGGTGCAGTACTTC. Its protein product is CASSRLGVQYF.